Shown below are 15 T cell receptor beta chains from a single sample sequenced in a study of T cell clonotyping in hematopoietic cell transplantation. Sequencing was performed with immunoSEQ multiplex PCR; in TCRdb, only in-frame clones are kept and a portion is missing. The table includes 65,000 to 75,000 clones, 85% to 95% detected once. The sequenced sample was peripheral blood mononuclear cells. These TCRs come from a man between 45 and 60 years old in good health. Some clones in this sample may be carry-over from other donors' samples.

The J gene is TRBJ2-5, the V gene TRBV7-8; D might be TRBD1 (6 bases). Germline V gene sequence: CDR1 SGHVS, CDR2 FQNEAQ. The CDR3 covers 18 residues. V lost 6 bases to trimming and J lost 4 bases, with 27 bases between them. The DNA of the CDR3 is TGTGCCAGCAGTCCCCACTCCCCAGGGGAAGGACGAGGAGAGACCCAGTACTTC. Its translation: CASSPHSPGEGRGETQYF.

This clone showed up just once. The CDR3 reads CASSHANSLMSTEAFF. The CDR3 bases are TGTGCCAGCAGCCACGCCAACTCCCTTATGTCCACTGAAGCTTTCTTT. This chain connects TRBV14 to TRBJ1-1; D ambiguous. This CDR3 is 16 amino acids long. CDR1 and CDR2 from the germline V gene are SGHDN and FVKESK. V was clipped by 3 bases and J by 4 bases, with 18 bases between them.

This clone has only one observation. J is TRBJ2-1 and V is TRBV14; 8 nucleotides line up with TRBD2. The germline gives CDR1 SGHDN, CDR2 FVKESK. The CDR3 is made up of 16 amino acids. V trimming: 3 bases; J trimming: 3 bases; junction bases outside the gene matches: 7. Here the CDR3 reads CASSHQAGVVYNEQFF. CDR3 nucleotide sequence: TGTGCCAGCAGCCACCAAGCGGGAGTAGTCTACAATGAGCAGTTCTTC.

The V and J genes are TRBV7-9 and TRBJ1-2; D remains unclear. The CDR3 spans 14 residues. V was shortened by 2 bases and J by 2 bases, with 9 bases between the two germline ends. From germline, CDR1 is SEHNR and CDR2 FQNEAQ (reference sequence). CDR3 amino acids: CASSLFARNYGYTF. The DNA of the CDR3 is TGTGCCAGCAGCTTATTTGCCAGGAACTATGGCTACACCTTC.

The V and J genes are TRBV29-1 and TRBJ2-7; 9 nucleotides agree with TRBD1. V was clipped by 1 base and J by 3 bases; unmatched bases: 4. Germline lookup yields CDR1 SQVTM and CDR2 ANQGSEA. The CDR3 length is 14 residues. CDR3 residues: CSVEGQGQGYEQYF. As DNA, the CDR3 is TGCAGCGTTGAAGGACAGGGACAGGGCTACGAGCAGTACTTC.

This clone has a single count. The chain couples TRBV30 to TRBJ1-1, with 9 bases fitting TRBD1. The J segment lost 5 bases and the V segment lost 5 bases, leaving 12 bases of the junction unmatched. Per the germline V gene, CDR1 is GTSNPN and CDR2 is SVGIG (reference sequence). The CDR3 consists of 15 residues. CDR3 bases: TGTGCCTGGGATCCGGGACAGGGAAGTTGGACTGAAGCTTTCTTT. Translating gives CAWDPGQGSWTEAFF.

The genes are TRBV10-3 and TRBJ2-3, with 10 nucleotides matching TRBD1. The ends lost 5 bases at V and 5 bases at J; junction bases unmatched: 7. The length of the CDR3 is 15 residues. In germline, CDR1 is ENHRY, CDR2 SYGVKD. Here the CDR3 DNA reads TGTGCCATCAGTCGACAGGGGGCGCGAGGAGATACGCAGTATTTT. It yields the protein CAISRQGARGDTQYF.

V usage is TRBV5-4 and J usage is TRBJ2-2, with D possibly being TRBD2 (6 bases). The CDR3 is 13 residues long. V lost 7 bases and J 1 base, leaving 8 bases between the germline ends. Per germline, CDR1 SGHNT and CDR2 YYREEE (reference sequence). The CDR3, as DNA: TGTGCCAGCCGGGACTTGAACACCGGGGAGCTGTTTTTT. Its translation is CASRDLNTGELFF.

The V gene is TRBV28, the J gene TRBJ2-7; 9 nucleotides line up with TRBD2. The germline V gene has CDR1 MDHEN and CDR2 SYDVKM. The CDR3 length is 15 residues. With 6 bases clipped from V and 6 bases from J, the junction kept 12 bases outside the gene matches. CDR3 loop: CASRATGGGASEQYF. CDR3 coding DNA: TGTGCCAGCAGGGCAACCGGCGGGGGGGCTTCCGAGCAGTACTTC.

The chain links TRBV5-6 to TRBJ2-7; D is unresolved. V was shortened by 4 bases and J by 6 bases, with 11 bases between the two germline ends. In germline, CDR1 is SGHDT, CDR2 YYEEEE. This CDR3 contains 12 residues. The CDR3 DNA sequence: TGTGCCAGCAGCCCCTACGGCGGCGAGCAGTACTTC. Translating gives CASSPYGGEQYF.

For the CDR3, the DNA is TGTGCCAGCAGGGACGTCTCCTACGAGCAGTACTTC. This codes for CASRDVSYEQYF. V gene TRBV28 combines with J gene TRBJ2-7; D gene uncertain. V lost 6 bases, J lost 0 bases, and 6 bases lay in between. CDR1 and CDR2 (germline): MDHEN, SYDVKM. The CDR3 is made up of 12 amino acids.

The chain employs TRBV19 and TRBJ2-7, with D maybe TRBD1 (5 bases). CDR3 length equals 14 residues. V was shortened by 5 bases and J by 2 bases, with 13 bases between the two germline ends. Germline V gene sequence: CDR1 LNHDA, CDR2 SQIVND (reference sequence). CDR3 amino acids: CASSVGHGAYEQYF. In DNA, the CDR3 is TGTGCCAGTAGTGTAGGACACGGCGCCTACGAGCAGTACTTC.

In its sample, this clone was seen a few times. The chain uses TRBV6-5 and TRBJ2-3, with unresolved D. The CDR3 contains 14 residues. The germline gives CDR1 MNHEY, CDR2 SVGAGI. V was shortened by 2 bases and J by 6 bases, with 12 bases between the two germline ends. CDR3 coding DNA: TGTGCCAGCAGTTACCCCACCTTTCTGGATACGCAGTATTTT. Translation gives CASSYPTFLDTQYF.

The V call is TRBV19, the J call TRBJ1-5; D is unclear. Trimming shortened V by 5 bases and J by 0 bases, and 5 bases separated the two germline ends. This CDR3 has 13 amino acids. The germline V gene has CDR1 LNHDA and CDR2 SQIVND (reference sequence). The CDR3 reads CASSDYSNQPQHF. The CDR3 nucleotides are TGTGCCAGTAGTGATTATAGCAATCAGCCCCAGCATTTT.

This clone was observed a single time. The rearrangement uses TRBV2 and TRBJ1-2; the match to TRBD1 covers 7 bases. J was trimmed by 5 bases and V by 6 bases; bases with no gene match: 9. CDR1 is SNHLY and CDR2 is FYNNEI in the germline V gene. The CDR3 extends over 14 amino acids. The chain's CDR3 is CASSPTGEAYGYTF. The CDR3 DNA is TGTGCCAGCAGCCCAACAGGGGAGGCATATGGCTACACCTTC. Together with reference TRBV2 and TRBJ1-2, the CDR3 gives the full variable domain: EPEVTQTPSHQVTQMGQEVILRCVPISNHLYFYWYRQILGQKVEFLVSFYNNEISEKSEIFDDQFSVERPDGSNFTLKIRSTKLEDSAMYFCASSPTGEAYGYTFGSGTRLTVV.